This entry lists 27 T cell receptor beta chains sequenced from one sample in a study of blood T cells in healthy people across ages. For the second PCR, which ran for about 7 to 11 cycles, a sample-barcoded 5' primer and a J-beta primer mix were used. TCRdb itself ran the 5' RACE reads through MiXCR, one entry per CDR3 protein. Here the sample spans about 720,000 distinct CDR3 sequences, 22% being singletons. Material: blood. Receptors originate from a man in his 70s in good health.

This clonotype has a single count. The rearrangement joins TRBV6-7 to TRBJ1-6, with a possible D match to TRBD1 (5 bases). TRBV6-7 is an ORF, and what it does is uncertain. This CDR3 has 14 amino acids. Trimming cost V 4 bases and J 9 bases, with 13 bases left between them. The CDR3 DNA is TGTGCCAGCAGTTCCCAGGGTTCGGTTTCACCCCTCCACTTT. It codes for CASSSQGSVSPLHF.

J is TRBJ2-7 and V is TRBV12-3 or TRBV12-4; TRBD2 matches at 14 bases. The junction had 7 bases not matched to a gene; V was cut back by 8 bases and J by 4 bases. There are 15 residues in the CDR3. The CDR3 DNA reads as TGTGCCAGCTCCTCCGGGACTAGCGGGAGATACGAGCAGTACGTC. Its protein is CASSSGTSGRYEQYV.

The chain carries TRBV21-1 and TRBJ1-1; the D call of TRBD1 is as the table states it, not checked on the DNA. TRBV21-1 constitutes a pseudogene. This CDR3 contains 18 residues. The chain's CDR3 is CASSKAPSLGTLNTEAFF. CDR3 sequence (DNA): TGTGCCAGCAGCAAAGCCCCGTCCCTAGGGACACTGAACACTGAAGCTTTCTTT.

This clonotype was observed many times. V is TRBV20-1 and J is TRBJ2-1, with D maybe TRBD2 (5 bases). Matching the DNA end better, TRBJ2-5 makes the J call doubtful. Per the germline V gene, CDR1 is DFQATT and CDR2 is SNEGSKA (reference sequence). The CDR3 is 12 residues long. CDR3: CSAPEGRVTQYF. The CDR3 DNA sequence: TGCAGTGCTCCTGAGGGTAGGGTGACCCAGTACTTC.

The chain employs TRBV19 and TRBJ2-1; 7 nucleotides line up with TRBD2. Germline loops: CDR1 LNHDA, CDR2 SQIVND (reference sequence). After removal of 7 bases from V and 0 bases from J, the junction contained 6 bases not matched to a gene. CDR3 size: 15 residues. For the CDR3, the DNA is TGTGCCAGTACGGCGGGACTAAGCTCCTACAATGAGCAGTTCTTC. This encodes CASTAGLSSYNEQFF.

There are many counts of this clonotype. The CDR3 is CSAREEGRLAGSYNEQFF. For the CDR3, the DNA is TGCAGTGCTAGAGAGGAGGGTCGACTAGCGGGCTCCTACAATGAGCAGTTCTTC. J is TRBJ2-1 and V is TRBV20-1, with 10 nucleotides matching TRBD2. The germline CDR1 and CDR2 sequences are DFQATT and SNEGSKA (reference sequence). This CDR3 region has 18 residues. Germline trimming cut 0 bases from V and 0 bases from J; bases unmatched to any gene: 8.

The rearrangement links TRBV18 to TRBJ2-1, with 8 bases matching TRBD2. CDR1 is KGHSH, CDR2 LQKENI, per germline. J lost 4 bases, V lost 5 bases, and 7 bases had no gene match. This CDR3 region has 15 residues. Here the CDR3 reads CASSSPSGRYNEQFF. In DNA form, the CDR3 reads TGTGCCAGCTCATCTCCTAGCGGGCGATACAATGAGCAGTTCTTC.

The chain joins TRBV14 to TRBJ2-1, with D possibly being TRBD1 or TRBD2 (7 bases each). V was cut by 5 bases and J by 4 bases, with 30 bases left in between. The CDR3 totals 20 residues. Germline V lookup: CDR1 SGHDN, CDR2 FVKESK. DNA of the CDR3: TGTGCCAGCAGCTACCTCGCAGGGGGAGGGGGAGTACAGCGGTACAATGAGCAGTTCTTC. Protein sequence: CASSYLAGGGGVQRYNEQFF.

This rearrangement joins TRBV4-1 to TRBJ1-4; D remains ambiguous. CDR3 length: 14 residues. The V gene lost 0 bases and the J gene lost 8 bases, with 10 bases spanning the gap. CDR1 and CDR2 from the germline V gene are MGHRA and YSYEKL. This chain's CDR3 is CASSQDYGREKLFF. CDR3 nucleotide sequence: TGCGCCAGCAGCCAAGATTACGGAAGGGAAAAACTGTTTTTT.

This clonotype showed up just a few times. This chain joins TRBV7-9 and TRBJ2-5; D is perhaps TRBD1 (5 bases). The CDR3 consists of 15 residues. From germline, CDR1 is SEHNR and CDR2 FQNEAQ (reference sequence). V was trimmed by 2 bases and J by 5 bases, leaving 15 bases between them. The DNA for the CDR3 is TGTGCCAGCAGCTTATTTAGGGGCTCGGTGGAGACCCAGTACTTC. Translating it yields CASSLFRGSVETQYF. Supplemented by reference TRBV7-9 and TRBJ2-5, the full variable domain reads DTGVSQNPRHKITKRGQNVTFRCDPISEHNRLYWYRQTLGQGPEFLTYFQNEAQLEKSRLLSDRFSAERPKGSFSTLEIQRTEQGDSAMYLCASSLFRGSVETQYFGPGTRLLVL.

This chain joins TRBV5-1 and TRBJ2-1; D possibly corresponds to TRBD2 (6 bases). Germline values: CDR1 SGHRS, CDR2 YFSETQ. The CDR3 sequence is 13 residues long. Trimming left V 2 bases short and J 6 bases short, with 9 bases between. The CDR3 loop is CASSLPTSNEQFF. Written as DNA, the CDR3 is TGCGCCAGCAGCTTACCGACTAGCAATGAGCAGTTCTTC.

The V gene is TRBV27, the J gene TRBJ2-3; the D is unclear. Germline-derived CDR1 and CDR2 are MNHEY and SMNVEV (reference sequence). This CDR3 spans 16 amino acids. V was clipped by 3 bases and J by 2 bases, with 15 bases between them. The chain's CDR3 is CASSFRVPRSTDTQYF. The DNA for the CDR3 is TGTGCCAGCAGTTTTAGGGTCCCACGGTCCACAGATACGCAGTATTTT.

This chain joins TRBV6-2 or TRBV6-3 and TRBJ2-7, with D possibly matching TRBD2 (6 bases). V gave up 3 bases and J gave up 5 bases, with 17 bases separating them. The CDR3 sequence is 15 residues long. Germline CDR1 MNHEY, CDR2 SVGEGT. As DNA, the CDR3 is TGTGCCAGCAGTTATTTTGGTTCTAGCGTCGACGAGCAGTACTTC. Residues: CASSYFGSSVDEQYF.

The rearrangement joins TRBV29-1 to TRBJ1-1, with D perhaps TRBD1 (5 bases). The V and J ends lost 4 bases and 1 base respectively, with 10 bases between them. Germline CDR1 and CDR2: SQVTM and ANQGSEA. The CDR3 is made up of 13 amino acids. The DNA for the CDR3 is TGCAGCGTTGGTACTACAGGGAACACTGAAGCTTTCTTT. Protein product: CSVGTTGNTEAFF.

V and J are TRBV28 and TRBJ2-3, with 8 positions matching TRBD1. The V and J ends lost 5 bases and 2 bases, in that order; junction bases with no gene match: 6. CDR3 length equals 15 residues. Germline V gives CDR1 MDHEN, CDR2 SYDVKM. The CDR3 DNA is TGTGCCAGCAGTCGCCGGACAGGGTCCACAGATACGCAGTATTTT. It encodes CASSRRTGSTDTQYF.

V is TRBV24-1 and J is TRBJ2-1; D remains ambiguous. Trimming left V 4 bases short and J 6 bases short, with 6 bases between. CDR3 length: 12 residues. CDR1 is KGHDR and CDR2 is SFDVKD in the germline V gene. DNA for the CDR3: TGTGCCACCAGTGACACCATCAATGAGCAGTTCTTC. Protein sequence: CATSDTINEQFF.

V usage is TRBV20-1 and J usage is TRBJ2-6; D remains ambiguous. CDR1 and CDR2 (germline): DFQATT, SNEGSKA (reference sequence). The V end lost 6 bases, the J end lost 4 bases, and 13 bases lay between the germline ends. The CDR3 contains 14 residues. Here the CDR3 reads CSAASEPGANVLTF. The CDR3 nucleotides are TGCAGTGCGGCAAGTGAGCCCGGGGCCAACGTCCTGACTTTC.

This clonotype was counted between two and nine times. The chain joins TRBV20-1 to TRBJ2-7; D may be TRBD1 (5 bases). V gave up 7 bases and J gave up 2 bases, with 21 bases separating them. In germline, CDR1 is DFQATT, CDR2 SNEGSKA (reference sequence). The CDR3 length is 15 residues. The CDR3 region has the DNA TGCAGTGTAGAGAAAGACAGCACCCACACCTACGAGCAGTACTTC. Encoded protein: CSVEKDSTHTYEQYF.

The gene calls are TRBV5-1 and TRBJ1-2; 12 bases are shared with TRBD1. Germline loops: CDR1 SGHRS, CDR2 YFSETQ. CDR3 length: 16 residues. The junction had 9 bases not matched to a gene; V was cut back by 3 bases and J by 6 bases. The CDR3 sequence is CASSWGPGQGANGYTF. In DNA, the CDR3 is TGCGCCAGCAGCTGGGGACCGGGACAGGGGGCGAATGGCTACACCTTC.

This clonotype was seen repeatedly, ten times or more. The CDR3 DNA follows: TGCAGCGTTTCAGGGGGAAAGGGCTACACCTTC. It codes for CSVSGGKGYTF. The chain couples TRBV29-1 to TRBJ1-2, with TRBD1 identical over 7 bases. J was trimmed by 8 bases and V by 5 bases; bases with no gene match: 5. The CDR3 length is 11 residues. Germline CDR1 and CDR2: SQVTM and ANQGSEA.

In its sample, this clonotype was seen a few times. This chain joins TRBV9 and TRBJ2-1, with no clear D. V dropped 4 bases and J dropped 7 bases, with 9 bases sitting between them. There are 12 residues in the CDR3. Per the germline V gene, CDR1 is SGDLS and CDR2 is YYNGEE. The CDR3 loop reads CASSYSENEQFF. CDR3 coding DNA: TGTGCCAGCAGCTACTCGGAGAATGAGCAGTTCTTC.

The table lists this clonotype with many counts. This sequence joins TRBV2 and TRBJ1-6; no definite D call. The V and J ends lost 4 bases and 4 bases respectively, with 5 bases between them. The CDR3 runs to 13 residues. Germline V gene sequence: CDR1 SNHLY, CDR2 FYNNEI. The DNA of the CDR3 is TGTGCCAGCAGTGGGGAGTATAATTCACCCCTCCACTTT. As protein: CASSGEYNSPLHF.

The CDR3 region has the DNA TGTGCCAGCAGTGAGGACAGCCGCTCCTACGAGCAGTACTTC. Protein sequence: CASSEDSRSYEQYF. The chain carries TRBV6-5 and TRBJ2-1; D perhaps matches TRBD1 (6 bases). TRBJ2-7 matches the DNA end more closely, so the J call is doubtful. CDR1 is MNHEY and CDR2 is SVGAGI in the germline V gene. This CDR3 has 14 residues.

The V gene is TRBV5-1, the J gene TRBJ1-1; D is unresolved. Germline V gene lookup returns CDR1 SGHRS and CDR2 YFSETQ. V lost 7 bases and J lost 5, with 12 bases in between. The CDR3 is made up of 12 amino acids. The CDR3 nucleotides read TGCGCCAGCCGTTCGGCCGGGACTGAAGCTTTCTTT. It encodes CASRSAGTEAFF.

This clonotype was seen repeatedly, ten times or more. The chain recombines TRBV12-3 or TRBV12-4 with TRBJ2-6; D not resolved. This CDR3 region has 14 residues. V dropped 3 bases and J dropped 1 base, with 4 bases sitting between them. The CDR3 is CASSFVSGANVLTF. CDR3 nucleotide sequence: TGTGCCAGCAGTTTTGTTTCTGGGGCCAACGTCCTGACTTTC.

V and J are TRBV6-6 and TRBJ2-5; 10 bases are a match to TRBD1. V trimming: 5 bases; J trimming: 11 bases; junction bases outside the gene matches: 11. The CDR3 is made up of 14 amino acids. Germline-derived CDR1 and CDR2 are MNHNY and SVGAGI (reference sequence). The CDR3 loop reads CASSRPGTGDEQYF. CDR3 coding DNA: TGTGCCAGCAGTCGCCCCGGGACAGGGGATGAGCAGTACTTC.

This clonotype was counted a few times. V gene TRBV14 combines with J gene TRBJ2-7; D ambiguous. Trimming cost V 0 bases and J 0 bases, with 12 bases left between them. Per germline, CDR1 SGHDN and CDR2 FVKESK. The length of the CDR3 is 16 residues. The CDR3 DNA reads as TGTGCCAGCAGCCAAGACACTCGGCCTTCCTCCTACGAGCAGTACTTC. This gives the protein CASSQDTRPSSYEQYF.